The rows below give T cell receptor beta chains drawn from one sample of a study of beta chain features in type 1 diabetes. Assay: immunoSEQ multiplex PCR; the TCRdb copy retains only in-frame clones and omits some. The sample lists about 160,000 clones, 50% to 70% occurring once. The specimen sequenced was naive CD4+ T cells from blood. The receptor source for this set is a man between 25 and 39 years old with type 1 diabetes. Each CDR3 is given with its conserved first and last residue.

TRBV30	TRBJ2-3	CAWRLGRETDTQYF
TRBV12-5	TRBJ2-5	CASGGTGQETQYF
TRBV18	TRBJ2-5	CASSQTEILKTQYF
TRBV6-5	TRBJ2-7	CASSWAMGRPYEQYF
TRBV29-1	TRBJ1-1	CSSRGRGTEAFF
TRBV20-1	TRBJ2-4	CSAHRGNIQYF
TRBV7-9	TRBJ2-2	CASSPRLAPGELFF
TRBV5-6	TRBJ1-1	CASSLAAGNTEAFF
TRBV7-2	TRBJ1-2	CASSPTTGTWDGYTF
TRBV4-3	TRBJ2-3	CASSQESRRAADTQYF
TRBV30	TRBJ2-5	CAWSKKGSVETQYF
TRBV19	TRBJ1-1	CASRSSGQGAITEAFF
TRBV4-3	TRBJ1-2	CASSQSPGAGYGYTF
TRBV4-3	TRBJ2-7	CASSKAWSGPSYEQYF
TRBV7-2	TRBJ2-3	CASSLWGTDTQYF
TRBV30	TRBJ1-1	CAWSVDRRTEAFF
TRBV29-1	TRBJ2-5	CSVAGTVGGPQYF
TRBV30	TRBJ2-7	CAWSGTSEGNEQYF
TRBV29-1	TRBJ1-2	CSVENRDYGYTF
TRBV18	TRBJ2-7	CASSRTGDPSYEQYF
TRBV28	TRBJ1-2	CASSQPRVSYGYTF
TRBV7-2	TRBJ2-7	CASSLEDYVGEQYF
TRBV29-1	TRBJ2-1	CSVEGVRGEQFF
TRBV5-6	TRBJ2-7	CASSRGPSEYEQYF
TRBV29-1	TRBJ1-1	CSVRGRVTEAFF
TRBV19	TRBJ2-3	CASIDGTDTQYF
TRBV9	TRBJ1-6	CASSVGQGAGSPLHF
TRBV29-1	TRBJ2-1	CSVEVLREEGYNEQFF
TRBV30	TRBJ2-2	CATTRDRGDDTGELFF